The 27 T cell receptor beta chains below all came from one sample that was sequenced in a study of tumor-infiltrating lymphocytes in primary liver carcinoma. Reverse transcription of approximately 500 ng total RNA with a constant-region primer produced TCR beta cDNA. Investigators got TCR beta libraries out of three nested multiplex PCR rounds, done with slightly modified ARM-PCR. Investigators reported that the first two PCR rounds, at about 11 cycles each, used TRBV1-TRBV30 forward primers with a C-beta reverse primer. One entry per CDR3 protein results from TCRdb running MiXCR on the multiplex PCR reads. The sample has about 180,000 distinct CDR3 sequences; 50% to 75% are singletons. Blood RNA was derived from unsorted whole blood, and germline DNA was extracted too. Sequencing used peripheral blood. These receptor sequences come from a man aged 40-49 years with primary liver carcinoma and hepatitis B virus infection.

With regard to this clonotype: A read error may produce the germline difference seen at one junction end. The V call is TRBV5-1, the J call TRBJ2-5; D is ambiguous. Germline V CDR1 and CDR2: SGHRS, YFSETQ. This CDR3 is built from 14 residues. CDR3 residues: CTSSPSQREETQYF. As DNA, the CDR3 is TGCACCAGCAGCCCATCACAGCGAGAAGAGACCCAGTACTTC. The whole variable domain, remainder taken from reference TRBV5-1 and TRBJ2-5, is KAGVTQTPRYLIKTRGQQVTLSCSPISGHRSVSWYQQTPGQGLQFLFEYFSETQRNKGNFPGRFSGRQFSNSRSEMNVSTLELGDSALYLCTSSPSQREETQYFGPGTRLLVL.

In the case of this clonotype: The conserved closing phenylalanine or tryptophan is absent in this CDR3, likely reflecting a read error. This chain connects TRBV29-1 to TRBJ1-2; TRBD1 matches at 7 bases. The germline gives CDR1 SQVTM, CDR2 ANQGSEA. This CDR3 has 11 amino acids. In DNA form, the CDR3 reads TGCGGCCTAAGGGGGCACTATGGCTACACCCTC. Its protein product is CGLRGHYGYTL.

This clonotype was seen only a few times. V gene TRBV30 combines with J gene TRBJ1-6; unclear D gene. Germline V gene data show CDR1 as GTSNPN and CDR2 as SVGIG (reference sequence). This CDR3 is built from 13 residues. Between the trimmed V and J ends, which lost 3 bases and 10 bases, there was a span of 13 bases. CDR3 DNA sequence: TGTGCCTGGAGCCCCTCAGAGGCATCACCCCTCCACTTT. Encoded protein: CAWSPSEASPLHF. Together with reference TRBV30 and TRBJ1-6, the CDR3 gives the full variable domain: SQTIHQWPATLVQPVGSPLSLECTVEGTSNPNLYWYRQAAGRGLQLLFYSVGIGQISSEVPQNLSASRPQDRQFILSSKKLLLSDSGFYLCAWSPSEASPLHFGNGTRLTVT.

The genes are TRBV11-2 and TRBJ2-7; D possibly corresponds to TRBD2 (6 bases). The CDR3 consists of 15 residues. Looked up from germline, CDR1 is SGHAT and CDR2 is FQNNGV. CDR3 loop: CASSTSGRAAYEQYF. The CDR3 bases are TGTGCAAGCTCGACTTCCGGGAGAGCTGCCTACGAGCAGTACTTC.

This clonotype was observed at least ten times. V gene TRBV11-2 combines with J gene TRBJ2-2, with 9 bases matching TRBD1. Looked up from germline, CDR1 is SGHAT and CDR2 is FQNNGV. The V gene end was trimmed by 6 bases and the J gene end by 6 bases; junction bases not matched to a gene: 14. This CDR3 region has 17 residues. The CDR3 loop is CASRGLSGQGYAGELFF. The CDR3 DNA is TGTGCCAGCAGAGGGCTTTCGGGACAGGGCTATGCCGGGGAGCTGTTTTTT.

J is TRBJ2-4 and V is TRBV6-6; D remains ambiguous. The ends were cut back, 2 bases at V and 2 bases at J, with 16 bases in the middle. Germline CDR1 is MNHNY and CDR2 is SVGAGI (reference sequence). The CDR3 sequence is 17 residues long. The CDR3 DNA follows: TGTGCCAGCAGTTACCTAGGTCAGCCACTAACCAAAAACATTCAGTACTTC. Residues: CASSYLGQPLTKNIQYF.

CDR3 protein: CASSPERGEQFF. The CDR3 nucleotides read TGCGCCAGCAGCCCGGAGCGGGGCGAGCAGTTCTTC. The V and J genes are TRBV4-1 and TRBJ2-1; 7 bases match TRBD2. With 4 bases clipped from V and 10 bases from J, the junction kept 4 bases outside the gene matches. The CDR3 runs to 12 residues. The germline V gene has CDR1 MGHRA and CDR2 YSYEKL.

J is TRBJ2-1 and V is TRBV5-1; D ambiguous. The V gene lost 3 bases and the J gene lost 7 bases, with 5 bases spanning the gap. The CDR3 spans 11 residues. The germline gives CDR1 SGHRS, CDR2 YFSETQ. CDR3 DNA: TGCGCCAGCAGCTACTTAAATGAGCAGTTCTTC. Its translation: CASSYLNEQFF. Drawing the rest from reference TRBV5-1 and TRBJ2-1, the complete variable domain is KAGVTQTPRYLIKTRGQQVTLSCSPISGHRSVSWYQQTPGQGLQFLFEYFSETQRNKGNFPGRFSGRQFSNSRSEMNVSTLELGDSALYLCASSYLNEQFFGPGTRLTVL.

To note about this clonotype: A junction end diverges from the germline sequence, so it may reflect a read error. The chain couples TRBV11-2 to TRBJ2-7; TRBD1 aligns across 9 bases. The closer fit of TRBJ2-1 to the DNA end suggests the J call may be wrong. The CDR3 is 13 amino acids. Germline CDR1 is SGHAT and CDR2 is FQNNGV. The CDR3 spells CPSSSGTGNEQFF. CDR3 sequence (DNA): TGTCCCAGCAGCTCCGGGACAGGGAACGAGCAGTTCTTC.

CDR3 DNA: TGTGCCAGCAGGAAGAGCTATCAGGGATCTGTGTTATGGGTTACGCAGTATTTT. Encoded protein: CASRKSYQGSVLWVTQYF. The rearrangement links TRBV6-1 to TRBJ2-3, with D possibly TRBD1 on 5 matching bases. The V and J ends lost 6 bases and 8 bases respectively, with 30 bases between them. Germline V gene lookup returns CDR1 MNHNS and CDR2 SASEGT. This CDR3 contains 18 residues.

V is TRBV6-5 and J is TRBJ2-7, with 7 bases identical to TRBD1. The CDR3 runs to 12 residues. Germline V CDR1 and CDR2: MNHEY, SVGAGI. V lost 4 bases, J lost 7 bases, and 4 bases stayed unmatched. As DNA, the CDR3 is TGTGCCAGCAGTTTACAGGGGAATGAGCAGTACTTC. It specifies CASSLQGNEQYF.

For this clonotype: A much more abundant neighbour one base away suggests this may be a read error. The genes are TRBV11-2 and TRBJ2-3; D gene uncertain. The CDR3 consists of 15 residues. Germline lookup yields CDR1 SGHAT and CDR2 FQNNGV. The CDR3 coding sequence is TGTGTCAGCAGTCAGGCGGCGGTAGCCAGGAATACGCAGTATTTT. The encoded protein is CVSSQAAVARNTQYF.

Concerning this clonotype: One end of the junction is discordant with germline, which a read error may explain. This chain links TRBV6-5 with TRBJ2-1; D may be TRBD2 (6 bases). Germline assignment: CDR1 MNHEY and CDR2 SVGAGI. The CDR3 runs to 15 residues. The DNA for the CDR3 is TGTACCAGCAGCCCGACTAGTTTGTCCTACAATGAGCAGTTCTTC. As protein: CTSSPTSLSYNEQFF.

About this clonotype itself: One end of the junction does not line up with germline, which may come from a read error. This chain joins TRBV6-6 and TRBJ2-3; the D call may be TRBD1 or TRBD2 (6 bases each). Germline V CDR1 and CDR2: MNHNY, SVGAGI (reference sequence). The CDR3 loop spans 15 amino acids. The CDR3 DNA reads as TGTGCCAGGAGTCCCACCGACGGGGGCACAGATATGCAGTATTTT. It is translated as CARSPTDGGTDMQYF.

In nucleotides, the CDR3 is TGTGCCAGCTCAGGGTCGTACTCGGACGGGGAGCTGTTTTTT. Its protein is CASSGSYSDGELFF. The gene calls are TRBV6-5 and TRBJ2-2, with D possibly TRBD1 on 5 matching bases. Trimming removed 8 bases at V and 7 bases at J, with 17 bases between. The CDR3 extends over 14 amino acids. Germline CDR1 reads MNHEY; CDR2 reads SVGAGI.

The chain joins TRBV6-1 to TRBJ2-5; tentative D call: TRBD2 (6 bases). With 6 bases removed from V and 1 base from J, the gap between germline ends came to 15 bases. This CDR3 has 15 residues. Germline V lookup: CDR1 MNHNS, CDR2 SASEGT. CDR3 region: CASSGFGGFQETQYF. Here the CDR3 DNA reads TGTGCCAGCAGCGGATTCGGGGGATTCCAAGAGACCCAGTACTTC.

This chain uses TRBV6-5 with TRBJ2-1; D is possibly TRBD1 (6 bases). Germline-derived CDR1 and CDR2 are MNHEY and SVGAGI. Trimming stripped 6 bases from V and 4 bases from J, with 16 bases between. This CDR3 contains 15 residues. CDR3 DNA sequence: TGTGCCAGCAGCCTTCGGACAGACAGGTACAATGAGCAGTTCTTC. Encoded protein: CASSLRTDRYNEQFF.

The CDR3 is CASSLGTDVTQYF. DNA for the CDR3: TGTGCCAGCAGCTTAGGGACCGATGTGACCCAGTACTTC. The chain carries TRBV11-2 and TRBJ2-5; D is unresolved. V was cut by 1 base and J by 7 bases, with 10 bases left in between. This CDR3 comprises 13 residues. Germline V gene lookup returns CDR1 SGHAT and CDR2 FQNNGV.

This clonotype has ten or more counts. V gene TRBV4-1 combines with J gene TRBJ1-2; 8 nucleotides agree with TRBD1. V trimming: 2 bases; J trimming: 8 bases; junction bases outside the gene matches: 7. The CDR3 is 14 residues long. Germline CDR1 MGHRA, CDR2 YSYEKL. CDR3 region: CASSQPGDRSGYTF. The CDR3 DNA is TGCGCCAGCAGCCAACCGGGGGACAGGTCAGGCTACACCTTC.

Points on this clonotype: A read error may produce the germline difference seen at one junction end. The chain is built from TRBV13 and TRBJ2-1; 8 positions agree with TRBD2. Germline V gene data show CDR1 as PRHDT and CDR2 as FYEKMQ (reference sequence). The CDR3 has 15 residues. CDR3 DNA: TGTACCAGCAGCCAAATACTAGCGGAGTACAATGAGCAGTTCTTC. Translated: CTSSQILAEYNEQFF.

Details on this clonotype: This may be a read error, as it is one base from a much larger clone. This chain connects TRBV6-1 to TRBJ2-7; weak D call: TRBD2 (5 bases). CDR3 length equals 15 residues. Germline V gene lookup returns CDR1 MNHNS and CDR2 SASEGT. CDR3 loop: CVSSEAAQVSYEQYF. The CDR3 bases are TGTGTCAGCAGTGAAGCGGCCCAAGTCTCCTACGAGCAGTACTTC.

A remark on this clonotype: No conserved phenylalanine or tryptophan ends this CDR3, so it is likely a read error. The chain has TRBV5-6 and TRBJ2-7; 7 bases fit TRBD2. The CDR3 length is 13 residues. V lost 3 bases and J lost 6; bases outside the gene matches: 6. In germline, CDR1 is SGHDT, CDR2 YYEEEE. The CDR3 DNA follows: TGTGCCAGCAGCTCGGGAGGAGCCTGCGAGCAGTACCTC. It yields the protein CASSSGGACEQYL.

The V gene is TRBV6-5, the J gene TRBJ2-7, with 7 bases matching TRBD1. V lost 7 bases, J lost 3 bases, and 9 bases stayed unmatched. The CDR3 has 14 residues. Germline loops: CDR1 MNHEY, CDR2 SVGAGI. CDR3 sequence: CASNRQGSGYEQYF. The CDR3 DNA follows: TGTGCCAGCAATCGACAGGGCTCCGGCTACGAGCAGTACTTC.

On this clonotype: With a much larger clone just one base away, this may be a read error. This is likely a read error, given that the CDR3 carries no conserved phenylalanine or tryptophan at its end. This chain joins TRBV4-1 and TRBJ1-1; D not resolved. CDR3 length equals 15 residues. CDR1 and CDR2 from the germline V gene are MGHRA and YSYEKL. V dropped 0 bases and J dropped 2 bases, with 10 bases sitting between them. CDR3 protein: CASSQDYTANTEAFL. The CDR3 coding sequence is TGCGCCAGCAGCCAAGATTACACAGCTAACACTGAAGCTTTCCTT.

About this clonotype itself: One end of the junction varies from germline; a read error may be responsible. The chain uses TRBV29-1 and TRBJ2-3, with 7 bases aligning to TRBD1. Germline V gives CDR1 SQVTM, CDR2 ANQGSEA. The CDR3 consists of 13 residues. CDR3 nucleotide sequence: TGTAGCGCCCGGACAGGAAACACAGATACGCAGTATTTT. It codes for CSARTGNTDTQYF.

As concerns this clonotype: This sequence may be a read error, since a much larger clone differs from it by one base. This sequence joins TRBV11-3 and TRBJ2-3; 7 bases are a match to TRBD2. The ends lost 0 bases at V and 4 bases at J; junction bases unmatched: 4. The CDR3 spans 15 residues. The V gene's germline CDR1 is SGHNT and CDR2 YENEEA. CDR3 in amino acids: CASSLDPGGADTQYF. The CDR3 bases are TGTGCCAGCAGCTTAGATCCGGGAGGTGCAGATACGCAGTATTTT.

This clonotype was recorded many times. The DNA of the CDR3 is TGTGCCAGCAGCTTATTTGGGAGCGGGACCGGCCAAGAGACCCAGTACTTC. As protein: CASSLFGSGTGQETQYF. The V call is TRBV11-2, the J call TRBJ2-5, with 7 positions matching TRBD2. The CDR3 is 17 amino acids. V lost 2 bases, J lost 1 base, and 10 bases stayed unmatched. CDR1 and CDR2 (germline): SGHAT, FQNNGV. Full variable domain (remainder filled in from reference TRBV11-2 and TRBJ2-5): EAGVAQSPRYKIIEKRQSVAFWCNPISGHATLYWYQQILGQGPKLLIQFQNNGVVDDSQLPKDRFSAERLKGVDSTLKIQPAKLEDSAVYLCASSLFGSGTGQETQYFGPGTRLLVL.